This TCR beta chain stems from a study of T cell responses to AZD1222 COVID-19 vaccine. The germline V gene has CDR1 SGDLS and CDR2 YYNGEE. V shed 4 bases, J shed 6 bases, and the junction held 9 bases outside the gene matches. This CDR3 comprises 15 residues. Sequencing used immunoSEQ multiplex PCR; TCRdb keeps in-frame clones, though not all of them. The top ten hold more than 8.5% of the sample, which has under 60,000 clones, around four fifths seen once. General study results and limits: Regions 160-218 and 743-854 dominated among vaccine-associated CD4 TCRs spanning spike.

Points on this clone: Its antigen is as yet unknown.

Material: peripheral blood, obtained on day 0 of AZD1222 vaccination. The clonotype originates from an adult in good health. V is TRBV9 and J is TRBJ1-4, with 7 bases that match TRBD1. The CDR3 sequence: CASSIGTADYEKLFF. In DNA, the CDR3 is TGTGCCAGCAGCATCGGGACAGCCGACTATGAAAAACTGTTTTTT.